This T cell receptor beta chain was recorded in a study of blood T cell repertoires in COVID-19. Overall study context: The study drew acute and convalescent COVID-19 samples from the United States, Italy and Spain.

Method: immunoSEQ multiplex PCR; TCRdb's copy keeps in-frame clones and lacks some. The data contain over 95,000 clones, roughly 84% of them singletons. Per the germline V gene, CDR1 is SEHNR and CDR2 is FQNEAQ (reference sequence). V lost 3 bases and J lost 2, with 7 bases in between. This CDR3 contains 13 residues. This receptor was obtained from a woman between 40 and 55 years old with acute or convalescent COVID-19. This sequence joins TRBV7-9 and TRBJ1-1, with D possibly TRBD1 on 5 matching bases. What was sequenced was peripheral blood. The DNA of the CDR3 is TGTGCCAGCAGCTTGACAGAAAACACTGAAGCTTTCTTT. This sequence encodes CASSLTENTEAFF. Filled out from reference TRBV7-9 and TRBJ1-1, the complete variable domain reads DTGVSQNPRHKITKRGQNVTFRCDPISEHNRLYWYRQTLGQGPEFLTYFQNEAQLEKSRLLSDRFSAERPKGSFSTLEIQRTEQGDSAMYLCASSLTENTEAFFGQGTRLTVV.